The sequence of this T cell receptor (beta chain) was determined in a study of identical twins. Study-wide results and limits: The study drew conclusions from cross-sectional statistical analysis, not from following the same donors.

All donors comprised healthy Caucasians. Each CDR3 protein is one row after TCRdb ran MiXCR on the 5' RACE reads. The sample has some 460,000 distinct CDR3 sequences; approximately 15% are singletons. Details on this clonotype: Its specificity is not known.

This sample also appeared in a second study, on yellow fever vaccine responses in identical twins. This second report adds: It has been reported that, in twins, the vaccine T cell response seemed partly convergent and partly personalized.

Sequenced input: CD4+ T cells sorted from blood. The TCR originated in a woman under 30 in good health.

CDR3 sequence (DNA): TGCGCCAGCAGTGAGCCCATGGCGACTAGCGGGGCTTCTGAGCAGTACTTC. Amino acid sequence: CASSEPMATSGASEQYF. The gene calls are TRBV10-2 and TRBJ2-7; TRBD2 matches at 11 bases. The CDR3 contains 17 residues. The J segment lost 7 bases and the V segment lost 2 bases, leaving 13 bases of the junction unmatched. Germline CDR1 is WSHSY and CDR2 is SAAADI.